The subject of this entry is one TCR beta chain. The data belong to a study of T cell responses to AZD1222 COVID-19 vaccine. Method: immunoSEQ multiplex PCR; TCRdb's copy keeps in-frame clones and lacks some. The top ten clones hold approximately 2.6% of a sample with some 140,000 clones, approximately 89% of them seen once. This CDR3 is built from 14 residues. V was trimmed by 9 bases and J by 2 bases, leaving 15 bases between them. The rearrangement uses TRBV5-3 and TRBJ2-1; D might be TRBD1 or TRBD2, each matching 6 bases. TRBV5-3 falls under the ORF class, with uncertain function. The specimen was peripheral blood, collected on day 0 of AZD1222 vaccination. The sequence came from an adult in good health. CDR3 sequence: CATLQEGAYNEQFF. As DNA, the CDR3 is TGTGCCACCCTTCAGGAGGGGGCCTACAATGAGCAGTTCTTC.